This passage covers 15 T cell receptor beta chains from one sample sequenced in a study of T cell repertoires in cytomegalovirus infection. TCRdb reprocessed the reads with MiXCR, giving one entry per CDR3 protein. The data show around 250,000 distinct CDR3 sequences, about a sixth seen once. Input material: CD8+ T cells from PBMCs. Receptors were obtained from a human donor in good health (CMV status not recorded). Some clones in this sample may be carry-over from other donors' samples.

The rearrangement joins TRBV7-9 to TRBJ2-5; a weak D match, TRBD2 (5 bases). V shed 1 base and J shed 5 bases, with 23 bases lying between them. This CDR3 region has 18 residues. Per the germline V gene, CDR1 is SEHNR and CDR2 is FQNEAQ (reference sequence). CDR3 residues: CASSLGRTYRVGGETQYF. The CDR3 bases are TGTGCCAGCAGCTTAGGGAGGACCTACAGAGTCGGCGGGGAGACCCAGTACTTC. The full variable domain, completed using reference TRBV7-9 and TRBJ2-5, is DTGVSQNPRHKITKRGQNVTFRCDPISEHNRLYWYRQTLGQGPEFLTYFQNEAQLEKSRLLSDRFSAERPKGSFSTLEIQRTEQGDSAMYLCASSLGRTYRVGGETQYFGPGTRLLVL.

This clonotype was detected many times. The chain links TRBV7-9 to TRBJ2-7; 8 positions agree with TRBD2. This CDR3 comprises 16 residues. The V segment lost 2 bases and the J segment 4 bases; nucleotides outside the gene matches: 10. Germline CDR1 is SEHNR and CDR2 is FQNEAQ (reference sequence). CDR3 residues: CASSLIPAGALYEQYF. The CDR3 DNA reads TGTGCCAGCAGCTTAATTCCAGCGGGGGCCTTATACGAGCAGTACTTC.

This clonotype has a single count. A junction boundary mismatches the germline segment, possibly from a read error. The V gene is TRBV7-8, the J gene TRBJ2-3; TRBD1 matches at 7 bases. This CDR3 spans 15 amino acids. The germline gives CDR1 SGHVS, CDR2 FQNEAQ. The CDR3 bases are TGTGCCAGCAGCTCCCGGACAGGAGGCACAGAAACGCAGTATTTT. Translating gives CASSSRTGGTETQYF.

There are a few counts of this clonotype. J is TRBJ2-5 and V is TRBV2; the D is unclear. The germline gives CDR1 SNHLY, CDR2 FYNNEI. Trimming shortened V by 4 bases and J by 2 bases, and 8 bases separated the two germline ends. The CDR3 is 13 amino acids. The CDR3 here is CASSVGRQETQYF. The CDR3 bases are TGTGCCAGCAGTGTAGGCCGTCAAGAGACCCAGTACTTC.

This clonotype was counted ten times or more. The J gene is TRBJ2-2, the V gene TRBV7-2; D is undetermined. Trimming shortened V by 4 bases and J by 8 bases, and 8 bases separated the two germline ends. CDR1 and CDR2 (germline): SGHTA, FQGNSA. CDR3 length: 12 amino acids. CDR3 nucleotides: TGTGCCAGCAGCTCTTTGATTGGGGAGCTGTTTTTT. Protein sequence: CASSSLIGELFF.

This clonotype turned up a few times. The chain employs TRBV29-1 and TRBJ2-7, with 9 bases lining up with TRBD1. The CDR3 is 14 residues long. V shed 6 bases, J shed 1 base, and the junction held 7 bases outside the gene matches. Germline V gene lookup returns CDR1 SQVTM and CDR2 ANQGSEA. The CDR3 bases are TGCAGCGTCGGCACCGGGACAGGGTCCTACGAGCAGTACTTC. This translates into CSVGTGTGSYEQYF.

This clonotype was counted only a few times. J is TRBJ2-7 and V is TRBV18; unclear D gene. The CDR3 length is 13 residues. CDR1 is KGHSH and CDR2 is LQKENI in the germline V gene. Trimming stripped 2 bases from V and 2 bases from J, with 7 bases between. The CDR3 loop is CASSPELAYEQYF. The CDR3 DNA reads as TGTGCCAGCTCACCAGAACTTGCCTACGAGCAGTACTTC.

CDR3 amino acids: CASSLMQAPYVEQFF. In DNA, the CDR3 is TGTGCCAGCAGCTTAATGCAGGCGCCCTACGTCGAGCAGTTCTTC. This chain uses TRBV7-6 with TRBJ2-1; D unclear. The CDR3 spans 15 residues. With 2 bases removed from V and 10 bases from J, the gap between germline ends came to 18 bases. Germline CDR1 is SGHVS and CDR2 is FNYEAQ. Based on the CDR3 plus reference TRBV7-6 and TRBJ2-1, the full variable domain is GAGVSQSPRYKVTKRGQDVALRCDPISGHVSLYWYRQALGQGPEFLTYFNYEAQQDKSGLPNDRFSAERPEGSISTLTIQRTEQRDSAMYRCASSLMQAPYVEQFFGPGTRLTVL.

The rearrangement joins TRBV3-1 to TRBJ2-2; TRBD2 agrees at 9 bases. This CDR3 has 16 residues. In germline, CDR1 is LGHDT, CDR2 YNNKEL (reference sequence). With 5 bases clipped from V and 10 bases from J, the junction kept 14 bases outside the gene matches. The CDR3 DNA is TGTGCCAGCAGCGGCATCGAGCGGGGGGCAGAGAAGGAGCTGTTTTTT. Protein: CASSGIERGAEKELFF.

V gene TRBV5-6 combines with J gene TRBJ2-1; D gene ambiguous. CDR3 length equals 14 residues. Trimming removed 3 bases from V and 0 bases from J, with 7 bases in between. The V gene's germline CDR1 is SGHDT and CDR2 YYEEEE. The CDR3 here is CASSWVSSYNEQFF. The CDR3 DNA is TGTGCCAGCAGCTGGGTGAGCTCCTACAATGAGCAGTTCTTC.

This clonotype was recorded many times. The CDR3 region has the DNA TGTGCCAGCAGCTTAGCGCTTAACGTTAGGGGGGAGACCCAGTACTTC. This translates into CASSLALNVRGETQYF. The J gene is TRBJ2-5, the V gene TRBV7-2; D is perhaps TRBD1 (6 bases). Trimming removed 0 bases at V and 5 bases at J, with 16 bases between. This CDR3 spans 16 amino acids. Germline CDR1 is SGHTA and CDR2 is FQGNSA.

Turning to this clonotype: Because it lacks the conserved phenylalanine or tryptophan at the end, this CDR3 is likely a read error. J is TRBJ2-4 and V is TRBV28; tentative D call: TRBD1 (5 bases). The CDR3 covers 15 residues. Trimming took 3 bases from V and 0 from J, leaving 9 bases between them. The germline V gene has CDR1 MDHEN and CDR2 SYDVKM. The CDR3 region has the DNA TGTGCCAGCAGTTTCTTCAGGGTAGCCAAAAACATTCAGTACATC. Its protein product is CASSFFRVAKNIQYI.

This clonotype was seen more than once but under ten times. The rearrangement uses TRBV6-5 and TRBJ2-6, with 7 bases matching TRBD1. Germline assignment: CDR1 MNHEY and CDR2 SVGAGI. This CDR3 is built from 17 residues. V gave up 6 bases and J gave up 0 bases; unmatched junction bases: 8. The CDR3 nucleotides are TGTGCCAGCAGCGCCGGGACAGCTTACTCTGGGGCCAACGTCCTGACTTTC. The encoded protein is CASSAGTAYSGANVLTF.

This clonotype was recorded at least ten times. This chain joins TRBV14 and TRBJ2-1, with D maybe TRBD1 (6 bases). Germline loops: CDR1 SGHDN, CDR2 FVKESK. CDR3 size: 14 residues. The germline V and J ends were trimmed by 0 bases and 7 bases, with 10 bases remaining between them. The CDR3 sequence: CASSQDRGRNEQFF. The DNA for the CDR3 is TGTGCCAGCAGCCAAGACAGGGGAAGGAATGAGCAGTTCTTC. Looking up the rest from reference TRBV14 and TRBJ2-1 gives the full variable domain: EAGVTQFPSHSVIEKGQTVTLRCDPISGHDNLYWYRRVMGKEIKFLLHFVKESKQDESGMPNNRFLAERTGGTYSTLKVQPAELEDSGVYFCASSQDRGRNEQFFGPGTRLTVL.

The J gene is TRBJ2-1, the V gene TRBV5-1; 7 bases map to TRBD2. CDR1 and CDR2 from the germline V gene are SGHRS and YFSETQ. Trimming cost V 4 bases and J 6 bases; bases outside gene matches: 4. The CDR3 has 13 residues. CDR3: CASSIGLVNEQFF. Written as DNA, the CDR3 is TGCGCCAGCAGCATTGGACTAGTCAATGAGCAGTTCTTC.